This is a list of T cell receptor beta chains from one sample in a study of CD8 T cells in Susac syndrome. TCRdb called the immunoSEQ multiplex PCR reads again in MiXCR, with one record for every CDR3 protein. The data hold about 210,000 distinct CDR3 sequences, with around 95% observed a single time. The sample comprised CD4+ T cells from PBMCs. The receptor source for this set is a human donor with multiple sclerosis. Each CDR3 is given with its conserved first and last residue. Fields, in order: J gene, V gene, D gene, clone size, CDR3 protein, CDR3 DNA. A D gene is named only where the DNA matches it firmly. Only part of the rows carry a size: once, few, many, or a class if the clone is expanded.

>TRBJ2-3|TRBV5-6|TRBD2|-
CASNRGLGVGDTQYF
TGTGCCAGCAACAGAGGACTAGGGGTGGGAGATACGCAGTATTTT
>TRBJ2-6|TRBV7-8|-|-
CASSLGAPASGANVLTF
TGTGCCAGCAGCTTAGGAGCCCCCGCTTCTGGGGCCAACGTCCTGACTTTC
>TRBJ2-3|TRBV7-8|-|-
CASSSRAYPPDTQYF
TGTGCCAGCAGCTCACGGGCCTACCCTCCGGATACGCAGTATTTT
>TRBJ2-1|TRBV3-1|-|-
CASSQGAVLNEQFF
TGTGCCAGCAGCCAGGGGGCCGTCCTCAATGAGCAGTTCTTC
>TRBJ2-1|TRBV24-1|TRBD2|-
CATSDSPGLAGYNEQFF
TGTGCCACCAGTGATTCCCCCGGACTAGCGGGTTACAATGAGCAGTTCTTC
>TRBJ1-2|TRBV3-1|-|-
CASSPQGDGYTF
TGTGCCAGCAGCCCCCAGGGAGATGGCTACACCTTC
>TRBJ2-3|TRBV20-1|-|-
CSARPRLLRASTDTQYF
TGCAGTGCTAGACCCCGCCTCCTAAGGGCTAGCACAGATACGCAGTATTTT
>TRBJ2-7|TRBV5-1|-|-
CASSPAVGSSEQYF
TGCGCCAGCAGCCCTGCCGTGGGGTCCAGCGAGCAGTACTTC
>TRBJ2-5|TRBV29-1|TRBD1|-
CSVRWDRVQETQYF
TGCAGCGTTCGTTGGGACAGGGTCCAAGAGACCCAGTACTTC
>TRBJ1-2|TRBV9|-|-
CASSEEGQNYGYTF
TGTGCCAGCAGCGAGGAAGGGCAGAACTATGGCTACACCTTC
>TRBJ1-2|TRBV5-6|TRBD1|-
CASSPLRTGVNYGYTF
TGTGCCAGCAGCCCACTAAGGACAGGGGTTAACTATGGCTACACCTTC
>TRBJ2-1|TRBV29-1|TRBD1|-
CSVESVMGQPSGQFF
TGCAGCGTTGAAAGCGTCATGGGACAGCCCTCGGGGCAGTTCTTC
>TRBJ1-1|TRBV12-3/TRBV12-4|-|-
CASSFRLVMNTEAFF
TGTGCCAGCAGTTTCCGACTAGTTATGAACACTGAAGCTTTCTTT
>TRBJ2-1|TRBV24-1|-|-
CATSDYRDGANEQFF
TGTGCCACCAGTGACTACCGGGACGGGGCGAATGAGCAGTTCTTC
>TRBJ1-1|TRBV20-1|-|-
CSAKAGFYTEAFF
TGCAGTGCCAAGGCGGGCTTCTACACTGAAGCTTTCTTT
>TRBJ2-6|TRBV3-1|TRBD2|-
CAARSSGGSLTRSGANVLTF
TGTGCTGCTCGATCTAGCGGGGGGTCGTTAACGCGTTCTGGGGCCAACGTCCTGACTTTC
>TRBJ2-1|TRBV7-9|TRBD1|once
CASSTLTGGNEQFF
TGTGCCAGCAGCACGCTAACAGGGGGCAATGAGCAGTTCTTC
>TRBJ1-1|TRBV29-1|-|-
CSAEAGRYGWTEAFF
TGCAGCGCCGAGGCAGGGAGGTACGGGTGGACTGAAGCTTTCTTT
>TRBJ1-6|TRBV29-1|-|-
CSVENRFISLHF
TGCAGCGTTGAAAACAGGTTTATTTCCCTCCACTTT
>TRBJ1-2|TRBV3-1|-|-
CASSQKGRQVGYTF
TGTGCCAGCAGCCAAAAGGGCCGACAGGTTGGCTACACCTTC
>TRBJ2-1|TRBV20-1|TRBD2|-
CSALRLAGQLYNEQFF
TGCAGTGCTCTCCGACTAGCGGGACAGCTCTACAATGAGCAGTTCTTC
>TRBJ2-6|TRBV7-8|TRBD1|-
CASSPRDRGLSGANVLTF
TGTGCCAGCAGCCCCCGGGACAGGGGTCTCTCTGGGGCCAACGTCCTGACTTTC
>TRBJ2-7|TRBV2|TRBD1|-
CASSVLGQGAPYEQYF
TGTGCCAGCAGTGTCCTCGGACAGGGGGCCCCCTACGAGCAGTACTTC
>TRBJ1-1|TRBV28|-|-
CASSLAAGGWGTEAFF
TGTGCCAGCAGTTTGGCGGCCGGGGGATGGGGAACTGAAGCTTTCTTT
>TRBJ1-5|TRBV7-2|-|-
CASSSPGALSNQPQHF
TGTGCCAGCAGCTCCCCCGGGGCATTGAGCAATCAGCCCCAGCATTTT
>TRBJ1-2|TRBV2|-|-
CASSDIAQVYNGYTF
TGTGCCAGCAGTGATATCGCGCAGGTCTATAACGGCTACACCTTC
>TRBJ2-7|TRBV7-3|-|once
CASSQTPGYEQYF
TGTGCCAGCAGTCAAACACCCGGCTACGAGCAGTACTTC
>TRBJ2-1|TRBV20-1|TRBD1|-
CSATTGDHEQFF
TGCAGTGCCACAACAGGGGACCATGAGCAGTTCTTC
>TRBJ1-2|TRBV6-5|-|-
CATQRTAGYGYTF
TGTGCCACCCAGAGGACAGCCGGCTATGGCTACACCTTC